This T cell receptor (beta chain) was sequenced for a study of OX40 agonist ivuxolimab in advanced cancers. General study points: Researchers report that CD8+ T cells had, on average, more expanded clones than CD4+.

Measured with immunoSEQ multiplex PCR; TCRdb has only the in-frame clones, and not every one. Altogether 95,000 or so clones are present, roughly 94% being singletons, with the ten largest covering roughly 0.5%. As for this clone: Its antigen is not identified.

V lost 4 bases and J lost 6, with 12 bases in between. Germline V gene data show CDR1 as LNHDA and CDR2 as SQIVND (reference sequence). The length of the CDR3 is 14 residues. The receptor comes from an adult with an advanced solid tumor such as melanoma, head and neck, liver or kidney cancer. The sample consisted of CD4+ or CD8+ T cells sorted from blood, taken in a trial of the OX40 agonist ivuxolimab. The rearrangement uses TRBV19 and TRBJ2-2; D is possibly TRBD1 (6 bases). The CDR3 DNA sequence: TGTGCCAGTAGTACCATACAGGGACCCGGGGAGCTGTTTTTT. Protein: CASSTIQGPGELFF. The variable domain in full, with the rest retrieved from reference TRBV19 and TRBJ2-2, is DGGITQSPKYLFRKEGQNVTLSCEQNLNHDAMYWYRQDPGQGLRLIYYSQIVNDFQKGDIAEGYSVSREKKESFPLTVTSAQKNPTAFYLCASSTIQGPGELFFGEGSRLTVL.